The entry below gives a single T cell receptor beta chain sequence along with its context. Its antigen is still unknown. The data originate from a study of vaccination effects on CD4 cells after COVID-19. Overall study results and limits: Mainly new clones induced by vaccination were found among post-vaccine spike-reactive clones in convalescents.

The data were produced by immunoSEQ multiplex PCR, yet TCRdb's version contains in-frame clones alone and is incomplete. The table has about 70,000 clones, more than 65% seen once. Germline assignment: CDR1 SGHRS and CDR2 YFSETQ. The length of the CDR3 is 17 residues. Deletions cut 0 bases from V and 7 bases from J, with 20 bases between. ViraFEST used viral peptide pools to expand antigen-specific CD4+ T cells before sequencing. The culture ran for roughly ten days before CD4+ T cells were isolated. The infection with SARS-CoV-2 (confirmed by PCR) occurred in this person between March and December 2020. Negative control cultures received an HIV-1 Nef peptide pool. Half-medium exchanges with IL-2 medium took place on days 3 and 7.

The source of this sequence is a human donor who had a prior SARS-CoV-2 infection. The rearrangement uses TRBV5-1 and TRBJ2-1; TRBD1 is a possible D gene (6 bases). The sequencing used CD4+ T cells from PBMCs cultured with HIV peptides, collected before COVID-19 vaccination. Specified subset: HIV-1 Nef peptide pool negative control/reference culture. The CDR3 is CASSLAVGRGNRNEQFF. The DNA for the CDR3 is TGCGCCAGCAGCTTGGCGGTGGGCAGGGGCAACAGGAATGAGCAGTTCTTC.